The 2 T cell receptor beta chains given below trace back to one sample, sequenced in a study of blood T cell repertoires in COVID-19. Produced via immunoSEQ multiplex PCR; TCRdb's table is partial and in-frame only. The sample holds 45,000 to 65,000 clones, nearly 85% seen once. Sequenced input: peripheral blood. Receptors originate from a man in his forties with acute or convalescent COVID-19.

This clone was counted only a few times. The chain joins TRBV6-5 to TRBJ2-4; D remains ambiguous. The CDR3 has 13 amino acids. The V gene lost 2 bases and the J gene lost 3 bases, with 5 bases spanning the gap. Germline V lookup: CDR1 MNHEY, CDR2 SVGAGI. This CDR3 reads CASSYGSKNIQYF. CDR3 sequence (DNA): TGTGCCAGCAGTTACGGCAGCAAAAACATTCAGTACTTC.

This clone was recorded once. The chain links TRBV6-5 to TRBJ2-3; TRBD2 aligns across 8 bases. Germline V lookup: CDR1 MNHEY, CDR2 SVGAGI. Trimming cost V 4 bases and J 4 bases; bases outside gene matches: 7. The CDR3 contains 15 residues. CDR3 DNA sequence: TGTGCCAGCAGTTCGGGGACTAGGAGGGCAGATACGCAGTATTTT. Amino acids: CASSSGTRRADTQYF.